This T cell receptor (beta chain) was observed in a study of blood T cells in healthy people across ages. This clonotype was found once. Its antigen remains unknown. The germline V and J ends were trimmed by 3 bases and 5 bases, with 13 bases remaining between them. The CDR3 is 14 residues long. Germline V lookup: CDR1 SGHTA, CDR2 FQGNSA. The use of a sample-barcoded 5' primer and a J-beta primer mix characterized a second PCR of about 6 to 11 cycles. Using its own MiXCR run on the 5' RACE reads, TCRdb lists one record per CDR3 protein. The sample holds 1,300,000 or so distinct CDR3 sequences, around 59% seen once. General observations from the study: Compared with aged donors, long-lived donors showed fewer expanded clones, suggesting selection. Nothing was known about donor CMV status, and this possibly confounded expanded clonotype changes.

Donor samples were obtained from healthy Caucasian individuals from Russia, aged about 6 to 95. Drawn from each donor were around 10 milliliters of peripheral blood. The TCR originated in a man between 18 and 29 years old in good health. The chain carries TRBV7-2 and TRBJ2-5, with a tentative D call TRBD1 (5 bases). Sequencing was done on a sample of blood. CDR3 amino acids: CASSFQTAGETQYF. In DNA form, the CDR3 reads TGTGCCAGCAGCTTCCAGACAGCCGGGGAGACCCAGTACTTC.